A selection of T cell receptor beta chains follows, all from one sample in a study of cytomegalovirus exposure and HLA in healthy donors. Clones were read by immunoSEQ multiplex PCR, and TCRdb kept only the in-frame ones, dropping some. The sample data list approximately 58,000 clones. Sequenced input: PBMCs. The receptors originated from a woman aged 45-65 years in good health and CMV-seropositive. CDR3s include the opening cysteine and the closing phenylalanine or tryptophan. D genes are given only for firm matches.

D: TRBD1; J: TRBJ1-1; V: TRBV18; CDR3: CASSRDRGIEAFF; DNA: TGTGCCAGCTCACGGGACAGGGGGATTGAAGCTTTCTTT
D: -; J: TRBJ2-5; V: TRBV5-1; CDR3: CASSLIQGQTQYF; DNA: TGCGCCAGCAGCTTGATACAGGGACAGACCCAGTACTTC
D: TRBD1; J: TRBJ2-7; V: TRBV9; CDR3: CASSVAGGNYEQYF; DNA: TGTGCCAGCAGCGTAGCAGGGGGCAACTACGAGCAGTACTTC
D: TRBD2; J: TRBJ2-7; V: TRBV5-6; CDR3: CASSLGLAGVQEQYF; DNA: TGTGCCAGCAGCCTTGGACTAGCGGGTGTTCAAGAGCAGTACTTC
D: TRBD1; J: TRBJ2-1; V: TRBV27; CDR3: CASRTGTWDNEQFF; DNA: TGTGCCAGCAGGACAGGGACGTGGGACAATGAGCAGTTCTTC
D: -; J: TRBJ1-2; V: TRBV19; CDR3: CASSATEAGGYTF; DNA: TGTGCCAGTAGTGCGACCGAGGCGGGGGGCTACACCTTC
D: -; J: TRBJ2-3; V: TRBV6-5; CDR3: CASTRGATDTQYF; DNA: TGTGCCAGCACCCGCGGAGCCACAGATACGCAGTATTTT
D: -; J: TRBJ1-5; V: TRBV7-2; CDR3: CASSLVQHSNQPQHF; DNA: TGTGCCAGCAGCTTGGTACAGCATAGCAATCAGCCCCAGCATTTT
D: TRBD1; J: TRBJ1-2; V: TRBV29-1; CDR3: CSVRTGGRSYGYTF; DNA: TGCAGCGTCCGGACAGGGGGTAGGAGCTATGGCTACACCTTC
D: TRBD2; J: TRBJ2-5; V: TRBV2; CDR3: CASSGAGGKETQYF; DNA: TGTGCCAGCAGTGGAGCGGGAGGGAAAGAGACCCAGTACTTC
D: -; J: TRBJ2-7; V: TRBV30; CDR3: CACLVDAYEQYF; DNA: TGTGCCTGTTTGGTAGATGCCTACGAGCAGTACTTC
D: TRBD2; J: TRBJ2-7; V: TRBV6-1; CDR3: CASSVGRGLTYEQYF; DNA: TGTGCCAGCAGTGTAGGGAGGGGACTTACCTACGAGCAGTACTTC
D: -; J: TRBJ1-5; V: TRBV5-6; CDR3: CASSLGRLGSQPQHF; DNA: TGTGCCAGCAGCCTTGGACGTCTTGGGAGTCAGCCCCAGCATTTT
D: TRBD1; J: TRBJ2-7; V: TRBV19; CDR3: CASSPSGTGIPYEQYF; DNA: TGTGCCAGTAGCCCCTCCGGGACAGGGATTCCCTACGAGCAGTACTTC
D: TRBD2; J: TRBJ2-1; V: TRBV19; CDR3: CASSTGTSGIFNEQFF; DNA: TGTGCCAGTAGTACCGGGACTAGCGGGATCTTCAATGAGCAGTTCTTC
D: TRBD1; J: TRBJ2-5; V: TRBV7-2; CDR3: CASSSGDSWGHQETQYF; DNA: TGTGCCAGCAGCTCCGGGGACAGCTGGGGGCATCAAGAGACCCAGTACTTC
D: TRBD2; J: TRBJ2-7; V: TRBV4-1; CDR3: CASSPLVASGSYEQYF; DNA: TGCGCCAGCAGCCCACTCGTGGCTAGCGGGTCCTACGAGCAGTACTTC
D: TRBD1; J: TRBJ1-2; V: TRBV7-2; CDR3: CASSLTRQGAGYTF; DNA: TGTGCCAGCAGCTTAACGAGACAGGGGGCTGGCTACACCTTC
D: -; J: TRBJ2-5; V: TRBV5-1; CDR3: CASSLGSGLETQYF; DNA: TGCGCCAGCAGCTTGGGATCAGGTTTGGAGACCCAGTACTTC
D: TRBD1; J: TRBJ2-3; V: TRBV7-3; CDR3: CASSGMDRGASDTQYF; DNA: TGTGCCAGCAGCGGGATGGACAGGGGGGCCTCAGATACGCAGTATTTT
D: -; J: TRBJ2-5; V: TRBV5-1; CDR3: CASSLLEETQYF; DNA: TGCGCCAGCAGCTTGTTGGAGGAGACCCAGTACTTC
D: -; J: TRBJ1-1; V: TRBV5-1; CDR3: CASSFIGGTEAFF; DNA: TGCGCCAGCAGCTTTATAGGGGGCACTGAAGCTTTCTTT
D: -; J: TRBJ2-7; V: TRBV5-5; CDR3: CASSLDRHEQYF; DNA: TGTGCCAGCAGCTTGGACAGGCACGAGCAGTACTTC